This T cell receptor (beta chain) was documented in a study of cytomegalovirus exposure and HLA in healthy donors. The PCR contained 60 Vbeta and 13 Jbeta primers. Assay: immunoSEQ multiplex PCR; the TCRdb copy retains only in-frame clones and omits some. The sample lists about 110,000 clones; more than 70% were seen once. J lost 2 bases, V lost 4 bases, and 8 bases had no gene match. The CDR3 runs to 18 residues. Looked up from germline, CDR1 is SGHRS and CDR2 is YFSETQ. Whole-study findings and limits: The authors excluded some V segments, including TRBV6-2 and TRBV6-3, as indistinguishable. An analysis that was carried out later associated 16,951 TCR beta sequences with HLA alleles at 0.05 false discovery rate. The authors reported that TCR beta sequences could predict HLA-A and HLA-B alleles. These predictions were accurate for most subjects in the first cohort. With high specificity and sensitivity, the classifier reportedly diagnosed cytomegalovirus status.

For this clone: Its antigen is not known.

This TCR was recovered from a woman aged 55 to 70 in good health and CMV-seropositive. The chain has TRBV5-1 and TRBJ2-5, with 16 nucleotides matching TRBD2. The source material was PBMCs. The CDR3 here is CASSRQGGLAGGQETQYF. DNA for the CDR3: TGCGCCAGCAGCCGGCAGGGGGGACTAGCGGGAGGGCAAGAGACCCAGTACTTC.